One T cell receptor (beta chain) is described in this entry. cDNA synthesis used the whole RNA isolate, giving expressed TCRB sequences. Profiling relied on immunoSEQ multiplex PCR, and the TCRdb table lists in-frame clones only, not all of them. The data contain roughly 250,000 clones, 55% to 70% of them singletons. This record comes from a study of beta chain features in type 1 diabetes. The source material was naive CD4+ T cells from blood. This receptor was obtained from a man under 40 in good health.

The CDR3 nucleotides are TGTGCCAGCAGCTTAGTGGACAATGAGCAGTTCTTC. It is translated as CASSLVDNEQFF. This chain joins TRBV7-2 and TRBJ2-1; D call uncertain. The CDR3 has 12 amino acids. Germline CDR1 is SGHTA and CDR2 is FQGNSA. V gave up 1 base and J gave up 5 bases, with 3 bases separating them.